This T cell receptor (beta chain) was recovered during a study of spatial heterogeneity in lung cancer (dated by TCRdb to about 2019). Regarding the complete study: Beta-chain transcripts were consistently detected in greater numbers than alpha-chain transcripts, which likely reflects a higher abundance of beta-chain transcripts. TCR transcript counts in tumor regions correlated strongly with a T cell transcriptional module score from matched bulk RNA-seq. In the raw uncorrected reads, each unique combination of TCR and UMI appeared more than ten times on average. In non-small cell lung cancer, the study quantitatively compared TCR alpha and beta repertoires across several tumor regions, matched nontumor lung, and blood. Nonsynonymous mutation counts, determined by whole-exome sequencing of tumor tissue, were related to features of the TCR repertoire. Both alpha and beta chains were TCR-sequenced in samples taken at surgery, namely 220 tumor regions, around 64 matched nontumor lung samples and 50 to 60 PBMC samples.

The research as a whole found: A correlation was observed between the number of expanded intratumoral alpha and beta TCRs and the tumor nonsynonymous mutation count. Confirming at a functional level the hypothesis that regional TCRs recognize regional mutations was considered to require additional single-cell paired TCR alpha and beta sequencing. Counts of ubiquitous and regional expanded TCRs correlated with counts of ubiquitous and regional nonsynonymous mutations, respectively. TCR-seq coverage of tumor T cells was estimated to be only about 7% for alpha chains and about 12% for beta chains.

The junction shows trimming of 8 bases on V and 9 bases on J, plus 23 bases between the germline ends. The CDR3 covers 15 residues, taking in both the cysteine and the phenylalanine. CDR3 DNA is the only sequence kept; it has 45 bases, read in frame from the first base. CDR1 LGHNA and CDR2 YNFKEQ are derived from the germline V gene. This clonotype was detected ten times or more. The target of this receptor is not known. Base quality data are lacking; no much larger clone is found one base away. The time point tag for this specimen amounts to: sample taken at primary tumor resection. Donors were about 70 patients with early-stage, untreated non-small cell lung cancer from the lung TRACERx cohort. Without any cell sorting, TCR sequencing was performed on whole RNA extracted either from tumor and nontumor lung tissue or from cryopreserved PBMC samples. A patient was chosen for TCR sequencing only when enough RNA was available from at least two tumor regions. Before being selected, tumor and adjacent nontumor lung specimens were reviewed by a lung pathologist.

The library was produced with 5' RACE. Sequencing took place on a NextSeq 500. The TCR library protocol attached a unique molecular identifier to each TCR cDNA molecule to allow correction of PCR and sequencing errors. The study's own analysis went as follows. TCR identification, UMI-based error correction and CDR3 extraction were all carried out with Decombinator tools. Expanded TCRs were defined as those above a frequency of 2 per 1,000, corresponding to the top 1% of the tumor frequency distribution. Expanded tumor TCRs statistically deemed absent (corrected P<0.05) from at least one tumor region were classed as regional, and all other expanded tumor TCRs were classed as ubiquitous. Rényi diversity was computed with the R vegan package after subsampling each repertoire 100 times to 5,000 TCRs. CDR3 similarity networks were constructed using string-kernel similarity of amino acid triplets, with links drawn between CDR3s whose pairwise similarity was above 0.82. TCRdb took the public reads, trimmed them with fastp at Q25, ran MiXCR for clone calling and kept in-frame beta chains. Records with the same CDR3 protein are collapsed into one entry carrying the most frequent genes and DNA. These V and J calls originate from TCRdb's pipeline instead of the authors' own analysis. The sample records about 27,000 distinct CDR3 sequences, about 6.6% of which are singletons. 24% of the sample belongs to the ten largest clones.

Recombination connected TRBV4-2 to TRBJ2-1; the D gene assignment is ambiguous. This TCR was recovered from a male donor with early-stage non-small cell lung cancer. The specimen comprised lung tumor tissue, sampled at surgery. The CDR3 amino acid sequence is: CASRLLQGATGEQFF. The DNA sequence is TGTGCCAGCCGACTCCTCCAAGGAGCGACGGGTGAGCAGTTCTTC.